These 13 T cell receptor beta chains originate from one sample sequenced in a study of cytomegalovirus exposure and HLA in healthy donors. The assay was immunoSEQ multiplex PCR, and TCRdb's table has in-frame clones only and misses some. The data hold 120,000 or so clones, with 70% to 90% observed a single time. Sequencing input: PBMCs. These receptors were taken from a woman between 18 and 29 years old in good health and CMV-seronegative.

The chain joins TRBV11-3 to TRBJ1-1; a weak D match, TRBD1 (6 bases). Germline V lookup: CDR1 SGHNT, CDR2 YENEEA. This CDR3 has 13 residues. Trimming took off 4 bases at V and 6 bases at J, with 12 bases between the two ends. For the CDR3, the DNA is TGTGCCAGCAGCTCTCGGGGGGCGTCTGAAGCTTTCTTT. It codes for CASSSRGASEAFF.

The chain combines TRBV13 with TRBJ2-7; possible D gene TRBD1, 5 bases. The length of the CDR3 is 16 residues. V lost 0 bases to trimming and J lost 1 base, with 13 bases between them. From germline, CDR1 is PRHDT and CDR2 FYEKMQ (reference sequence). CDR3 sequence (DNA): TGTGCCAGCAGCTTAGGAGGGCAGGGCTTGTCCTACGAGCAGTACTTC. Its translation is CASSLGGQGLSYEQYF.

This chain uses TRBV13 with TRBJ2-7; 8 positions match TRBD1. V shed 4 bases and J 5 bases; nucleotides not matched to a gene: 4. The CDR3 spans 13 residues. Per germline, CDR1 PRHDT and CDR2 FYEKMQ (reference sequence). The CDR3 DNA follows: TGTGCCAGCAGCTCCGGACAGGGTGACGAGCAGTACTTC. Its protein product is CASSSGQGDEQYF. The whole variable domain, filled in from reference TRBV13 and TRBJ2-7, reads AAGVIQSPRHLIKEKRETATLKCYPIPRHDTVYWYQQGPGQDPQFLISFYEKMQSDKGSIPDRFSAQQFSDYHSELNMSSLELGDSALYFCASSSGQGDEQYFGPGTRLTVT.

The rearrangement joins TRBV30 to TRBJ1-2; 11 bases are shared with TRBD1. With 6 bases clipped from V and 1 base from J, the junction kept 4 bases outside the gene matches. CDR1 and CDR2 (germline): GTSNPN, SVGIG (reference sequence). CDR3 length: 14 residues. CDR3 in DNA: TGTGCCTGTAGGACAGGGGGCGGTAACTATGGCTACACCTTC. It translates to CACRTGGGNYGYTF.

The chain employs TRBV4-1 and TRBJ1-2, with 7 nucleotides matching TRBD1. Losses at the gene ends were 0 bases for V and 3 bases for J; bases not matched to a gene: 13. From germline, CDR1 is MGHRA and CDR2 YSYEKL. CDR3 length: 18 residues. CDR3: CASSQDAGAGGRYYGYTF. Here the CDR3 DNA reads TGCGCCAGCAGCCAAGATGCAGGGGCAGGGGGACGCTACTATGGCTACACCTTC.

This rearrangement joins TRBV11-2 to TRBJ1-5; 10 nucleotides match TRBD1. In germline, CDR1 is SGHAT, CDR2 FQNNGV. V lost 1 base and J lost 7; bases outside the gene matches: 1. The CDR3 sequence is 14 residues long. CDR3 in amino acids: CASSLGTGGQPQHF. The CDR3 DNA follows: TGTGCCAGCAGCTTAGGGACAGGGGGACAGCCCCAGCATTTT.

This rearrangement joins TRBV28 to TRBJ2-7; 9 bases fit TRBD1. J lost 3 bases, V lost 3 bases, and 0 bases had no gene match. The CDR3 has 13 amino acids. The germline V gene has CDR1 MDHEN and CDR2 SYDVKM. The CDR3: CASSLDRGYEQYF. DNA of the CDR3: TGTGCCAGCAGTTTGGACAGGGGCTACGAGCAGTACTTC.

The chain employs TRBV6-5 and TRBJ1-3; 7 nucleotides align to TRBD1. Germline trimming cut 7 bases from V and 2 bases from J; bases unmatched to any gene: 8. This CDR3 spans 15 amino acids. CDR1 is MNHEY, CDR2 SVGAGI, per germline. The CDR3 region is CASTRDRVPGNTIYF. CDR3 in DNA: TGTGCCAGCACTCGAGACAGGGTTCCTGGAAACACCATATATTTT.

This chain uses TRBV10-3 with TRBJ2-5; D not certain. This CDR3 contains 13 residues. The V gene lost 5 bases and the J gene lost 4 bases, with 11 bases spanning the gap. Germline CDR1 is ENHRY and CDR2 is SYGVKD. The DNA for the CDR3 is TGTGCCATCAGTCCCAGCGAGACAGAGACCCAGTACTTC. It yields the protein CAISPSETETQYF.

The chain recombines TRBV2 with TRBJ1-4; D possibly corresponds to TRBD1 (6 bases). The V gene lost 6 bases and the J gene lost 1 base, with 12 bases spanning the gap. This CDR3 is 15 amino acids long. Germline loops: CDR1 SNHLY, CDR2 FYNNEI. CDR3 coding DNA: TGTGCCAGCAGGGGGACACATAAAACTAATGAAAAACTGTTTTTT. Its translation is CASRGTHKTNEKLFF.

This clone was seen more than once but under ten times. Other DNA sequences in this sample translate to the same CDR3. J is TRBJ2-5 and V is TRBV2, with 11 positions matching TRBD2. J was trimmed by 2 bases and V by 4 bases; bases with no gene match: 0. Germline assignment: CDR1 SNHLY and CDR2 FYNNEI. The CDR3 has 14 amino acids. The CDR3 bases are TGTGCCAGCAGTGCTAGCGGGGGGCAAGAGACCCAGTACTTC. Its translation is CASSASGGQETQYF.

The chain is built from TRBV18 and TRBJ2-3; 11 nucleotides line up with TRBD2. Trimming at V came to 2 bases and at J to 1 base, leaving 5 bases not matched to a gene. Germline CDR1 KGHSH, CDR2 LQKENI. CDR3 size: 17 residues. CDR3 protein: CASSPGVLAGGTDTQYF. The CDR3 coding sequence is TGTGCCAGCTCACCAGGAGTACTAGCGGGAGGCACAGATACGCAGTATTTT.

The chain recombines TRBV18 with TRBJ1-1; perhaps TRBD1 as D (5 bases). The CDR3 length is 17 residues. Germline-derived CDR1 and CDR2 are KGHSH and LQKENI. Trimming took off 3 bases at V and 1 base at J, with 18 bases between the two ends. CDR3 coding DNA: TGTGCCAGCTCACCGCGTTCTCTGGGGGGAGGGAACACTGAAGCTTTCTTT. Translating gives CASSPRSLGGGNTEAFF.